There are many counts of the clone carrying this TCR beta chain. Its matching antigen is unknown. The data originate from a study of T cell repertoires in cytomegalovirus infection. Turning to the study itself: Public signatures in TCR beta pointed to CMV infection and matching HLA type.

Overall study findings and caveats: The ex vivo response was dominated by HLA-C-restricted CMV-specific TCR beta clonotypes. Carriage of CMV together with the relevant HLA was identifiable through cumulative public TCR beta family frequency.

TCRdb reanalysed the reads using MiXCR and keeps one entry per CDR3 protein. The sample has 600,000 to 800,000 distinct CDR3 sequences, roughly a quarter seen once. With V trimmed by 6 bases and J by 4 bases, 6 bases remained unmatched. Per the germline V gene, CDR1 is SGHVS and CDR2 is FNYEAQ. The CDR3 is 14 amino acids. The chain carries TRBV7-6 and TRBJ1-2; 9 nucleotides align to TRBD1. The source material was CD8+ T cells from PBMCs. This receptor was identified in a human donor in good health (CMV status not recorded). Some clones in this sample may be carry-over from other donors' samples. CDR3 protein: CASRGQGNLYGYTF. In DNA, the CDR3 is TGTGCCAGCAGGGGACAGGGCAATCTCTATGGCTACACCTTC.